This T cell receptor (beta chain) comes out of a study of T cells after yellow fever vaccination. TCRdb ran MiXCR on the 5' RACE reads and lists one entry per CDR3 protein. Seen here are a few hundred thousand distinct CDR3 sequences, roughly 4.3% observed once, and the top ten hold around 24%. Study-level findings and limits: Weaker in magnitude, the secondary response showed a faster peak on day 5 versus 15.

V was cut by 0 bases and J by 4 bases, with 2 bases left in between. The germline CDR1 and CDR2 sequences are SGHAT and FQNNGV. The CDR3 runs 12 residues. There are many counts of this clonotype. No antigen is known for it. This TCR derives from a man younger than 35 who received the YFV17D yellow fever vaccine. The sequenced sample was PBMCs, obtained 5 days after the yellow fever booster vaccination. The chain is built from TRBV11-2 and TRBJ2-3; D gene uncertain. CDR3 loop: CASSLEPDTQYF. The CDR3 nucleotides are TGTGCCAGCAGCTTAGAACCAGATACGCAGTATTTT.